This T cell receptor (beta chain) was documented in a study of cytomegalovirus exposure and HLA in healthy donors. The V gene lost 2 bases and the J gene lost 7 bases, with 6 bases spanning the gap. CDR1 ENHRY and CDR2 SYGVKD come from the germline V gene. The length of the CDR3 is 13 residues. General observations from the study: On later analysis, the bulk of CMV-associated TCR beta chains appeared to be HLA-restricted. Relative to equally common others, HLA-associated TCR beta chains showed greater clonal expansion in a later analysis. Among TCR beta chains, those listed as cytomegalovirus-associated numbered around 160.

Primers for the PCR totalled 60 Vbeta and 13 Jbeta. Generated by immunoSEQ multiplex PCR, the TCRdb table keeps only in-frame clones and is missing some. The table lists 250,000 or so clones, about 93% of them singletons. A note on this clone: Its antigen remains unknown.

The rearrangement uses TRBV10-3 and TRBJ1-6; no reliable D call. This sequence was found in a girl aged 2 to 10 in good health and CMV-seronegative. The sequencing input was PBMCs. The CDR3 DNA reads as TGTGCCATCAGTGAGGGCCGAAATTCACCCCTCCACTTT. It yields the protein CAISEGRNSPLHF.